These 26 T cell receptor beta chains were all obtained from the same sample, sequenced in a study of blood T cell repertoires in COVID-19. Data came from immunoSEQ multiplex PCR; TCRdb stores just in-frame clones and leaves some out. The sample records roughly 200,000 clones, around 90% being singletons. What was sequenced was peripheral blood. These receptors originate from a man aged 55 to 70 with active or convalescent COVID-19.

The gene calls are TRBV7-9 and TRBJ2-5; 9 nucleotides agree with TRBD2. CDR1 is SEHNR and CDR2 is FQNEAQ in the germline V gene (reference sequence). This CDR3 contains 16 residues. V lost 2 bases to trimming and J lost 1 base; unmatched junction nucleotides: 5. CDR3 amino acids: CASSLRGGAFQETQYF. In DNA, the CDR3 is TGTGCCAGCAGCTTACGCGGGGGGGCTTTCCAAGAGACCCAGTACTTC.

About this clone itself: Other DNA sequences in the sample encode the same CDR3. This chain connects TRBV29-1 to TRBJ1-1, with D perhaps matching TRBD1 (5 bases). Trimming pared 6 bases from V and 1 base from J, leaving 9 bases between. The CDR3 is 12 residues long. Germline V CDR1 and CDR2: SQVTM, ANQGSEA. The CDR3 reads CSVDRSNTEAFF. CDR3 DNA: TGCAGCGTCGACAGATCGAACACTGAAGCTTTCTTT.

This clone appeared once. This chain connects TRBV5-6 to TRBJ2-2, with D tentatively TRBD2 (7 bases). The ends were cut back, 1 base at V and 2 bases at J, with 12 bases in the middle. The CDR3 is made up of 16 amino acids. The germline gives CDR1 SGHDT, CDR2 YYEEEE. CDR3 in amino acids: CASSLRGAGNTGELFF. In nucleotides, the CDR3 is TGTGCCAGCAGCTTGCGGGGGGCAGGCAACACCGGGGAGCTGTTTTTT.

CDR3 amino acids: CASSSRQGDQPQHF. CDR3 bases: TGTGCCAGCAGCTCTCGACAGGGAGATCAGCCCCAGCATTTT. The V call is TRBV7-2, the J call TRBJ1-5; 7 bases agree with TRBD1. V was pared by 4 bases and J by 5 bases, with 5 bases of the junction left unmatched. This CDR3 has 14 amino acids. Germline V gene sequence: CDR1 SGHTA, CDR2 FQGNSA.

The V gene is TRBV4-1, the J gene TRBJ2-1, with 10 bases aligning to TRBD1. CDR1 is MGHRA, CDR2 YSYEKL, per germline. V dropped 5 bases and J dropped 5; count of bases not matched to a gene: 6. CDR3 length: 15 residues. In DNA, the CDR3 is TGCGCCAGCAGCACCGGGACAGGGGAGGACAATGAGCAGTTCTTC. Encoded protein: CASSTGTGEDNEQFF.

This chain uses TRBV25-1 with TRBJ1-6, with TRBD1 matching over 7 bases. The trim removed 8 bases at V and 6 bases at J, leaving 7 bases unmatched. There are 14 residues in the CDR3. Germline V CDR1 and CDR2: MGHDK, SYGVNS. DNA of the CDR3: TGTGCCAGCGGATGGACAGGATCTAATTCACCCCTCCACTTT. It is translated as CASGWTGSNSPLHF.

The J gene is TRBJ2-2, the V gene TRBV9; TRBD1 agrees at 9 bases. Germline CDR1 and CDR2: SGDLS and YYNGEE. This CDR3 region has 14 residues. V trimming: 4 bases; J trimming: 5 bases; junction bases outside the gene matches: 3. DNA of the CDR3: TGTGCCAGCAGCTGGGACAGGGTAACCGGGGAGCTGTTTTTT. Translating it yields CASSWDRVTGELFF.

The rearrangement joins TRBV6-5 to TRBJ1-4; the D is unclear. V was trimmed by 2 bases and J by 1 base, leaving 5 bases between them. CDR1 is MNHEY, CDR2 SVGAGI, per germline. The CDR3 totals 14 residues. This chain's CDR3 is CASSYGQTNEKLFF. The CDR3 DNA reads TGTGCCAGCAGTTACGGGCAAACTAATGAAAAACTGTTTTTT.

The chain links TRBV19 to TRBJ2-5; no firm D call. With 3 bases removed from V and 6 bases from J, the gap between germline ends came to 8 bases. The CDR3 contains 12 residues. Per germline, CDR1 LNHDA and CDR2 SQIVND (reference sequence). The CDR3 nucleotides read TGTGCCAGTAGTATCGACAAACAGACCCAGTACTTC. Translating it yields CASSIDKQTQYF.

The chain recombines TRBV29-1 with TRBJ1-4, with 7 bases identical to TRBD1. V gave up 5 bases and J gave up 7 bases; unmatched junction bases: 7. Germline loops: CDR1 SQVTM, CDR2 ANQGSEA. CDR3 length: 13 amino acids. The DNA of the CDR3 is TGCAGCGTTAATGCAGGGGGAGGTGAAAAACTGTTTTTT. This translates into CSVNAGGGEKLFF.

V gene TRBV25-1 combines with J gene TRBJ1-1; D remains ambiguous. V was clipped by 0 bases and J by 4 bases, with 9 bases between them. Germline CDR1 is MGHDK and CDR2 is SYGVNS. The CDR3 contains 14 residues. CDR3 sequence: CASSEYPEGTEAFF. For the CDR3, the DNA is TGTGCCAGCAGTGAATATCCGGAGGGCACTGAAGCTTTCTTT.

The chain is built from TRBV15 and TRBJ1-1; TRBD1 might be the D (6 bases). V was shortened by 0 bases and J by 8 bases, with 7 bases between the two germline ends. The germline V gene encodes CDR1 LNHNV and CDR2 YYDKDF (reference sequence). The CDR3 has 12 residues. The CDR3 is CATSREGAEAFF. The CDR3 bases are TGTGCCACCAGCAGAGAGGGGGCCGAAGCTTTCTTT.

The chain is built from TRBV10-3 and TRBJ2-4; 12 bases match TRBD2. There are 15 residues in the CDR3. The trim removed 4 bases at V and 6 bases at J, leaving 4 bases unmatched. Looked up from germline, CDR1 is ENHRY and CDR2 is SYGVKD. The CDR3, as DNA: TGTGCCATCAGTGCTAGCGGGGGGGGCGGAAACATTCAGTACTTC. Residues: CAISASGGGGNIQYF.

This clone was seen a handful of times. This chain links TRBV14 with TRBJ2-2; TRBD1 agrees at 8 bases. The CDR3 spans 16 residues. V lost 4 bases, J lost 4 bases, and 8 bases stayed unmatched. CDR1 is SGHDN, CDR2 FVKESK, per germline. CDR3 region: CASSPHRGSGTGELFF. CDR3 DNA: TGTGCCAGCAGCCCTCACAGGGGGTCGGGCACCGGGGAGCTGTTTTTT.

The gene calls are TRBV7-6 and TRBJ2-7; no definite D call. The V and J ends lost 3 bases and 0 bases respectively, with 9 bases between them. The CDR3 spans 14 residues. Germline V gene data show CDR1 as SGHVS and CDR2 as FNYEAQ. CDR3 residues: CASSFGRSSYEQYF. CDR3 DNA sequence: TGTGCCAGCAGCTTTGGCCGGAGCTCCTACGAGCAGTACTTC.

CDR3 loop: CASSSRVGRRGSSPLHF. The CDR3 DNA reads TGTGCCAGCAGTTCCAGGGTGGGGCGGCGGGGAAGCTCACCCCTCCACTTT. The rearrangement uses TRBV27 and TRBJ1-6; a weak D match, TRBD1 (5 bases). Deletions cut 4 bases from V and 10 bases from J, with 23 bases between. This CDR3 is built from 17 residues. Germline V gene data show CDR1 as MNHEY and CDR2 as SMNVEV (reference sequence).

The rearrangement uses TRBV4-1 and TRBJ2-1, with 12 bases that match TRBD1. The CDR3 extends over 17 amino acids. V shed 2 bases, J shed 8 bases, and the junction held 10 bases outside the gene matches. Germline values: CDR1 MGHRA, CDR2 YSYEKL. The DNA of the CDR3 is TGCGCCAGCAGCCAAAGAATAAGGGACAGGGGGCGCGATGAGCAGTTCTTC. Amino acid sequence: CASSQRIRDRGRDEQFF.

This clone was seen only a few times. J is TRBJ2-7 and V is TRBV4-1; TRBD2 agrees at 10 bases. The CDR3 is 17 residues long. V shed 0 bases and J 0 bases; nucleotides not matched to a gene: 5. In germline, CDR1 is MGHRA, CDR2 YSYEKL. Written as DNA, the CDR3 is TGCGCCAGCAGCCAAGACGGCGCTAGCGGGAGCTCCTACGAGCAGTACTTC. It is translated as CASSQDGASGSSYEQYF.

The CDR3 DNA follows: TGTGCCAGCAGCGTAAGTCCGGACAGAGACTACGAGCAGTACTTC. Protein: CASSVSPDRDYEQYF. V usage is TRBV9 and J usage is TRBJ2-7; TRBD1 is a possible D gene (6 bases). CDR3 length: 15 residues. The germline gives CDR1 SGDLS, CDR2 YYNGEE. The V and J ends lost 1 base and 3 bases respectively, with 14 bases between them.

This rearrangement joins TRBV5-1 to TRBJ2-2; the D is unclear. This CDR3 has 16 residues. V was clipped by 0 bases and J by 0 bases, with 9 bases between them. The V gene's germline CDR1 is SGHRS and CDR2 YFSETQ. The CDR3 bases are TGCGCCAGCAGCTTGGGCAGGTTCGCGAACACCGGGGAGCTGTTTTTT. Its translation is CASSLGRFANTGELFF.

This clone has only one observation. This chain joins TRBV6-1 and TRBJ1-6; possible D gene TRBD1, 5 bases. Trimming removed 2 bases at V and 7 bases at J, with 12 bases between. Per germline, CDR1 MNHNS and CDR2 SASEGT. The CDR3 is 15 residues long. This chain's CDR3 is CASSERAGSNSPLHF. The CDR3 DNA reads TGTGCCAGCAGTGAACGGGCAGGGTCAAATTCACCCCTCCACTTT.

This chain connects TRBV2 to TRBJ1-2; 8 bases map to TRBD1. V gave up 6 bases and J gave up 7 bases; unmatched junction bases: 16. The CDR3 consists of 16 residues. The germline V gene has CDR1 SNHLY and CDR2 FYNNEI. CDR3 coding DNA: TGTGCCAGCAGGATTCCACCGGGACAGGATTCCGGTGGCTACACCTTC. It encodes CASRIPPGQDSGGYTF.

CDR3 sequence reads: CASSIGQGARGYTF. In DNA, the CDR3 is TGTGCCAGCAGTATAGGACAGGGCGCGCGAGGCTACACCTTC. The V call is TRBV2, the J call TRBJ1-2; 8 bases align to TRBD1. Germline values: CDR1 SNHLY, CDR2 FYNNEI. Trimming took 5 bases from V and 8 from J; bases not matched to a gene: 10. This CDR3 has 14 residues.

About this clone itself: The sample carries other DNA sequences with the same CDR3. The V and J genes are TRBV2 and TRBJ1-5; D ambiguous. V lost 6 bases and J lost 0, with 6 bases in between. The CDR3 loop spans 13 amino acids. Germline assignment: CDR1 SNHLY and CDR2 FYNNEI. The CDR3 loop is CASRRDSNQPQHF. CDR3 coding DNA: TGTGCCAGCAGGAGGGATAGCAATCAGCCCCAGCATTTT.

The chain combines TRBV9 with TRBJ2-3; TRBD2 might be the D (5 bases). The CDR3 is 15 amino acids. V was clipped by 0 bases and J by 0 bases, with 8 bases between them. CDR1 SGDLS and CDR2 YYNGEE come from the germline V gene. DNA for the CDR3: TGTGCCAGCAGCGTAGGGTGGACTAGCACAGATACGCAGTATTTT. Translating gives CASSVGWTSTDTQYF. The full variable domain, with the rest looked up from reference TRBV9 and TRBJ2-3, is DSGVTQTPKHLITATGQRVTLRCSPRSGDLSVYWYQQSLDQGLQFLIQYYNGEERAKGNILERFSAQQFPDLHSELNLSSLELGDSALYFCASSVGWTSTDTQYFGPGTRLTVL.

The chain employs TRBV28 and TRBJ1-6, with a possible D match to TRBD1 (5 bases). In germline, CDR1 is MDHEN, CDR2 SYDVKM. V shed 11 bases and J shed 5 bases, with 13 bases lying between them. The CDR3 consists of 13 residues. CDR3 coding DNA: TGTGCCGCGGGAGGGGAGCATAATTCACCCCTCCACTTT. Amino acid sequence: CAAGGEHNSPLHF.